This paragraph reports one T cell receptor beta chain. Its antigen is still unknown. Clones were read by immunoSEQ multiplex PCR, and TCRdb kept only the in-frame ones, dropping some. This table holds some 340,000 clones, around 85% found once. Described treatment: some 19 received Ad26.COV2.S at low or high dose, single or two shots; about 5 received placebo; per-sample allocation not given. At day 63 after the first vaccine or placebo injection, samples were drawn. An adult aged 18-55 years in Boston served as the donor. The data stem from a study of Ad26.COV2.S vaccination and SARS-CoV-2 variants. Whole-study findings and limits: Placebo recipients had lower spike-specific TCR breadth than vaccine recipients.

V lost 2 bases to trimming and J lost 4 bases, with 8 bases between them. This CDR3 is built from 13 residues. Germline V gives CDR1 MGHRA, CDR2 YSYEKL. The receptor was isolated from a person aged 18-60 years who received the Ad26.COV2.S COVID-19 vaccine or a placebo. The chain links TRBV4-1 to TRBJ2-5; D possibly matches TRBD1 or TRBD2 (5 bases each). This specimen consisted of peripheral blood, obtained in a trial of Ad26.COV2.S vaccine versus placebo. CDR3 sequence: CASSQTRGETQYF. For the CDR3, the DNA is TGCGCCAGCAGCCAAACTAGGGGAGAGACCCAGTACTTC.